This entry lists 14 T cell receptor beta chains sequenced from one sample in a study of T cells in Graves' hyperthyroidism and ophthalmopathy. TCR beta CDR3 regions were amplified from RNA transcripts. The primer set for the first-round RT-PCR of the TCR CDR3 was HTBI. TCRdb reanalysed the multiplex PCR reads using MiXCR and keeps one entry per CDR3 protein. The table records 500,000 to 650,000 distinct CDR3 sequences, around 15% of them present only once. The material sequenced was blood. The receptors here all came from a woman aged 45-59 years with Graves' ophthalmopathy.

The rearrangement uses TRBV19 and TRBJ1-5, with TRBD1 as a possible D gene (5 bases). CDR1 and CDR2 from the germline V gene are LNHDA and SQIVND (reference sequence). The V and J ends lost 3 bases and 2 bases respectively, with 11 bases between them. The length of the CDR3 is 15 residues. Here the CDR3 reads CASSIGTAGNQPQHF. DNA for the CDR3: TGTGCCAGTAGTATCGGGACTGCGGGCAATCAGCCCCAGCATTTT.

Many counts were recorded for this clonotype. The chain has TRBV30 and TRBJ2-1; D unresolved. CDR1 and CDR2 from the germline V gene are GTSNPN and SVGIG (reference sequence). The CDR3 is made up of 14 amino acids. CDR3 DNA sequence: TGTGCTACTGAAACCAGCCGCTCCTACAATGAGCAGTTCTTC. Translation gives CATETSRSYNEQFF.

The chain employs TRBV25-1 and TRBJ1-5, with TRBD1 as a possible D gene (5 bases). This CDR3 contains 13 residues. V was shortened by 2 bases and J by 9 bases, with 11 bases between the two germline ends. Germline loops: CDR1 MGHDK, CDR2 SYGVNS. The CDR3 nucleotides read TGTGCCAGCAGTGAAACCCTTAGGGGGCCCCAGCATTTT. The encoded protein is CASSETLRGPQHF.

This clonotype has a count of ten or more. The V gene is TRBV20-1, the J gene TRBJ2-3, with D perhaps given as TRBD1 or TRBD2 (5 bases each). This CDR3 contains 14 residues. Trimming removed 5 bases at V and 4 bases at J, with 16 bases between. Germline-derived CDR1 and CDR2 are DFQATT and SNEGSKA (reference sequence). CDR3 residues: CSARGPISADTQYF. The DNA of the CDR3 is TGCAGTGCTCGGGGACCTATTTCGGCAGATACGCAGTATTTT.

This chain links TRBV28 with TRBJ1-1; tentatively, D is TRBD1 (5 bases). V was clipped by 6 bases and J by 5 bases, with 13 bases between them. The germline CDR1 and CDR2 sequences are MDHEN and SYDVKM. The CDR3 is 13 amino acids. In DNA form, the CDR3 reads TGTGCCAGCAGGCGGGGGGTAAAGACTGAAGCTTTCTTT. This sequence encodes CASRRGVKTEAFF.

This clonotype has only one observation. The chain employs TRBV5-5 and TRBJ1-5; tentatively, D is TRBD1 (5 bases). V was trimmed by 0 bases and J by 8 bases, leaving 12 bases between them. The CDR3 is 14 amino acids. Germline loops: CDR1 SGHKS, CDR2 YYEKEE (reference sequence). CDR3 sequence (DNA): TGTGCCAGCAGCTTGGTTACAGGCGGAGAGCCCCAGCATTTT. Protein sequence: CASSLVTGGEPQHF.

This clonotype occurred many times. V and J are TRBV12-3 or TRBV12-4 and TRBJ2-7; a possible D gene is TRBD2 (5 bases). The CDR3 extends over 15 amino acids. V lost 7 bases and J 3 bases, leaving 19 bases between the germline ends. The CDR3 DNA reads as TGTGCCAGCACCCCGAGCGGTAGCCAGTACTACGAGCAGTACTTC. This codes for CASTPSGSQYYEQYF.

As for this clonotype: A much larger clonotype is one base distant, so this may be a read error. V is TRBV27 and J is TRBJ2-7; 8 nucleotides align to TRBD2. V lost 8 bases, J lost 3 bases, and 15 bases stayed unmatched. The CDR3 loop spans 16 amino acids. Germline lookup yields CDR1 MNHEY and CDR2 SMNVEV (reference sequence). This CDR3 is CASGLRPPGGIYEQYF. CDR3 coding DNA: TGTGCCAGCGGACTTCGTCCTCCGGGAGGGATCTACGAGCAGTACTTC.

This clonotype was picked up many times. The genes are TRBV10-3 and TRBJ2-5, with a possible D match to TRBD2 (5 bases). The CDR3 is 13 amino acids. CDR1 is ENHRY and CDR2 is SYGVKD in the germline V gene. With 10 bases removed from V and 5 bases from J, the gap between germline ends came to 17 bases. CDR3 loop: CATQPGLGETQYF. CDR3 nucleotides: TGTGCCACCCAGCCGGGGTTAGGGGAGACCCAGTACTTC.

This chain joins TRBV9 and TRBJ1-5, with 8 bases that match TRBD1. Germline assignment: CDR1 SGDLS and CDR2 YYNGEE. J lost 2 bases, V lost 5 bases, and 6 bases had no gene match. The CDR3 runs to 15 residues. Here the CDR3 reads CASSPGGLGNQPQHF. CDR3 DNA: TGTGCCAGCAGTCCAGGGGGCTTAGGCAATCAGCCCCAGCATTTT.

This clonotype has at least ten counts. This CDR3 is CAISQQGYEQYF. The CDR3 DNA sequence: TGTGCCATCAGCCAACAGGGGTACGAGCAGTACTTC. The chain has TRBV10-3 and TRBJ2-7; 7 positions agree with TRBD1. Germline V gene data show CDR1 as ENHRY and CDR2 as SYGVKD. The CDR3 has 12 amino acids. The ends lost 6 bases at V and 4 bases at J; junction bases unmatched: 3.

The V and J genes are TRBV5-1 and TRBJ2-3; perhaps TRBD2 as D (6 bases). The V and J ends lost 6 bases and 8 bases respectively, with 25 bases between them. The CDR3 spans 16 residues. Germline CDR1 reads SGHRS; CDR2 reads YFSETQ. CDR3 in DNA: TGCGCCAGCACCCCTCCGGTGGCGGGAACGGCTAGTACGCAGTATTTT. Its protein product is CASTPPVAGTASTQYF.

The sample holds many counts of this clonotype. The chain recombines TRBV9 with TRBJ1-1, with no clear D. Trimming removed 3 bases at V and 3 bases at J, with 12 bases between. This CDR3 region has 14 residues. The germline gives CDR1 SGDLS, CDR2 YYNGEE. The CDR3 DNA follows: TGTGCCAGCAGCGCCGGTCGAAGGGACACTGAAGCTTTCTTT. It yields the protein CASSAGRRDTEAFF.

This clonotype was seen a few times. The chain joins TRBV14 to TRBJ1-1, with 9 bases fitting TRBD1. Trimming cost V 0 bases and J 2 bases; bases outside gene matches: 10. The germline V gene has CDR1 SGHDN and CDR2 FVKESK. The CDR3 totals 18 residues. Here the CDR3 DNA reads TGTGCCAGCAGCCAAGATCAATTTCCGGGACAGGGAAACACTGAAGCTTTCTTT. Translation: CASSQDQFPGQGNTEAFF.